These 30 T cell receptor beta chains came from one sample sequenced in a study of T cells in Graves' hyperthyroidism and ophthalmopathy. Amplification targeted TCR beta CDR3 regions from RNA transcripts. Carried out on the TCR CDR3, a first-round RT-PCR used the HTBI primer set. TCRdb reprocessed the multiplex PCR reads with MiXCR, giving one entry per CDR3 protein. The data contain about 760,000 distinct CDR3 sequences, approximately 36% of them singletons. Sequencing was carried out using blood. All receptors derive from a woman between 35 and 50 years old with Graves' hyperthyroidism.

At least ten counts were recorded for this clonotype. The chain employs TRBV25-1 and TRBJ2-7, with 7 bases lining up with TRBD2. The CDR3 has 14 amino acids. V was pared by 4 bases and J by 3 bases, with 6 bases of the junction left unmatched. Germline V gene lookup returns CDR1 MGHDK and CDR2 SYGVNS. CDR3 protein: CASSGLGGLYEQYF. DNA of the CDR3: TGTGCCAGCAGTGGACTGGGAGGGCTCTACGAGCAGTACTTC.

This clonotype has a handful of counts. CDR3 bases: TGTGCCAGCAGTTTAGCCTACCGGGACACCTTGAACACTGAAGCTTTCTTT. Residues: CASSLAYRDTLNTEAFF. The chain recombines TRBV12-3 or TRBV12-4 with TRBJ1-1, with D maybe TRBD1 (6 bases). Trimming cost V 0 bases and J 0 bases, with 14 bases left between them. CDR3 length: 17 amino acids.

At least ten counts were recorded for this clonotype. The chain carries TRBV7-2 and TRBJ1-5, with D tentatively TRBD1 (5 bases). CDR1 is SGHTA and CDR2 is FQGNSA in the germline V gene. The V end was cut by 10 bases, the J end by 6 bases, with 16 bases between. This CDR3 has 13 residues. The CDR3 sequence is CATSWGIGQPQHF. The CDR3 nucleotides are TGTGCCACGTCGTGGGGGATTGGTCAGCCCCAGCATTTT.

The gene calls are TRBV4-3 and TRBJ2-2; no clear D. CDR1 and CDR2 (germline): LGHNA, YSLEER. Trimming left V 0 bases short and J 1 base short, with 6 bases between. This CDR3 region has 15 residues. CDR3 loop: CASSQEVQNTGELFF. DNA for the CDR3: TGCGCCAGCAGCCAAGAAGTTCAGAACACCGGGGAGCTGTTTTTT.

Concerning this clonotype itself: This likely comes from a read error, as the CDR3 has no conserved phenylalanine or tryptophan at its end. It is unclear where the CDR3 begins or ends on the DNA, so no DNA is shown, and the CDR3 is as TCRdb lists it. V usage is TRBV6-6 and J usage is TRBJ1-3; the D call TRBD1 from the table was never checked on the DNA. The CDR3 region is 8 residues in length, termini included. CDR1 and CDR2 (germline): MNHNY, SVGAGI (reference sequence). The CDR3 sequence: CASSRTGR.

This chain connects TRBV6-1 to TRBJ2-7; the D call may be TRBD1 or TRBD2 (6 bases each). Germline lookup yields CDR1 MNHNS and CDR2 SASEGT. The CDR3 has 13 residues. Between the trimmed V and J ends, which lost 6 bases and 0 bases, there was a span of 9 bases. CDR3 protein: CASRRGASYEQYF. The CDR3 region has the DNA TGTGCCAGCAGGAGGGGGGCCTCCTACGAGCAGTACTTC.

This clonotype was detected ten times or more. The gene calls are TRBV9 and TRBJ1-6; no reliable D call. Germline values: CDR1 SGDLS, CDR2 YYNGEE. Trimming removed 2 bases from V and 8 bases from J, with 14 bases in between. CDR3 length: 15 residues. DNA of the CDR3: TGTGCCAGCAGCGTCTTCGGGGTCGCAGATTCACCCCTCCACTTT. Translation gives CASSVFGVADSPLHF. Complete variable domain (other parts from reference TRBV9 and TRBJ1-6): DSGVTQTPKHLITATGQRVTLRCSPRSGDLSVYWYQQSLDQGLQFLIQYYNGEERAKGNILERFSAQQFPDLHSELNLSSLELGDSALYFCASSVFGVADSPLHFGNGTRLTVT.

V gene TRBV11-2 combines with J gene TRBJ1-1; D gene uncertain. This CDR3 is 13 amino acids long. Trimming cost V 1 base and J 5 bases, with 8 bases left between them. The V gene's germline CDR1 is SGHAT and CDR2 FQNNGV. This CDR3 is CASSLVAGTEAFF. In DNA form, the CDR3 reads TGTGCCAGCAGCTTAGTAGCGGGGACTGAAGCTTTCTTT.

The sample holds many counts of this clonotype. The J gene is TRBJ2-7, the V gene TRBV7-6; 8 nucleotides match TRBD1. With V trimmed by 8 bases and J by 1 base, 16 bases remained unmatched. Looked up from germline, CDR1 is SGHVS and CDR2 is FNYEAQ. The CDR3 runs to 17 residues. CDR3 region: CASSVSNAGGASYEQYF. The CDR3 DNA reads TGTGCCAGCTCTGTTAGTAACGCAGGGGGCGCGTCCTACGAGCAGTACTTC. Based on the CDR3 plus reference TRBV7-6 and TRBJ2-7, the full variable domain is GAGVSQSPRYKVTKRGQDVALRCDPISGHVSLYWYRQALGQGPEFLTYFNYEAQQDKSGLPNDRFSAERPEGSISTLTIQRTEQRDSAMYRCASSVSNAGGASYEQYFGPGTRLTVT.

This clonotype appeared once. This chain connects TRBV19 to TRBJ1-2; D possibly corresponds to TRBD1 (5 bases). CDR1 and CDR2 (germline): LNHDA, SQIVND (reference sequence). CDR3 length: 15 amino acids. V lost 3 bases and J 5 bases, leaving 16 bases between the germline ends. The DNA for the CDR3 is TGTGCCAGTAGTATTAAAGGGGCCGTACAATATGGCTACACCTTC. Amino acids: CASSIKGAVQYGYTF.

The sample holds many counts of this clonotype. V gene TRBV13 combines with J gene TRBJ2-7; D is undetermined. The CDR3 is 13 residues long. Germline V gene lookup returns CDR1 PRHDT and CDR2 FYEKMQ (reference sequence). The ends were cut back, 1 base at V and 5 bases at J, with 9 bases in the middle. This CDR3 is CASSLAQSHEQYF. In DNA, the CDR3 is TGTGCCAGCAGCTTAGCACAGAGCCACGAGCAGTACTTC. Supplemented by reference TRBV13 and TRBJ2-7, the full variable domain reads AAGVIQSPRHLIKEKRETATLKCYPIPRHDTVYWYQQGPGQDPQFLISFYEKMQSDKGSIPDRFSAQQFSDYHSELNMSSLELGDSALYFCASSLAQSHEQYFGPGTRLTVT.

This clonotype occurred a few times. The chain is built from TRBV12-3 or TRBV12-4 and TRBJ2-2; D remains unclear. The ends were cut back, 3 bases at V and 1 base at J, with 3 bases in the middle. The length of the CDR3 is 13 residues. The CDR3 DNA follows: TGTGCCAGCAGTTTTTGGAACACCGGGGAGCTGTTTTTT. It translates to CASSFWNTGELFF.

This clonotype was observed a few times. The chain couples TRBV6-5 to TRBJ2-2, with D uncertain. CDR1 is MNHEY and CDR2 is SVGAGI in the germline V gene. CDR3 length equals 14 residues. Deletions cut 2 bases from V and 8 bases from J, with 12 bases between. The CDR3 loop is CASSYGTTRGELFF. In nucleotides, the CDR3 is TGTGCCAGCAGTTACGGCACTACCCGGGGGGAGCTGTTTTTT.

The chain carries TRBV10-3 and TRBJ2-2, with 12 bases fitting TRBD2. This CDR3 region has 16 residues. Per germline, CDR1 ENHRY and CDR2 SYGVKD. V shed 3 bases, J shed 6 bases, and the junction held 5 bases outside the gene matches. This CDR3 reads CAISDLAGGPAGELFF. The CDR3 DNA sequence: TGTGCCATCAGTGATCTAGCGGGAGGGCCGGCCGGGGAGCTGTTTTTT.

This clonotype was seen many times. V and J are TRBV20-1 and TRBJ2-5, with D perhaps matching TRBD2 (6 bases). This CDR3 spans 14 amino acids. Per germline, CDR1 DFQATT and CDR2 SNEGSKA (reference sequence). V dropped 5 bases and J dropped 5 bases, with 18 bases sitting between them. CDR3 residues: CSAPTRAAGETQYF. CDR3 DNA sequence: TGCAGTGCTCCAACGCGGGCGGCGGGGGAGACCCAGTACTTC.

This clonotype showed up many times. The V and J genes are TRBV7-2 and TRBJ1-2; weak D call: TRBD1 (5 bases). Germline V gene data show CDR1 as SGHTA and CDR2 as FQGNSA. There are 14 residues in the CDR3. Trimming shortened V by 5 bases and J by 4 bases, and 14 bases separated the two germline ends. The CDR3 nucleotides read TGTGCCAGCAGCACCGACAGAACCACCTATGGCTACACCTTC. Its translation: CASSTDRTTYGYTF.

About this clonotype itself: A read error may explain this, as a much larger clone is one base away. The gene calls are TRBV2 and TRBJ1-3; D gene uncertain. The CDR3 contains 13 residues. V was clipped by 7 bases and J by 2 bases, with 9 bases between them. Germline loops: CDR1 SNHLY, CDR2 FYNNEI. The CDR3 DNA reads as TGTGCCAGCAAAGGCGCCCCTGGAAACACCATATATTTT. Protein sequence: CASKGAPGNTIYF. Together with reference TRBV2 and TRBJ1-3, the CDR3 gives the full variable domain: EPEVTQTPSHQVTQMGQEVILRCVPISNHLYFYWYRQILGQKVEFLVSFYNNEISEKSEIFDDQFSVERPDGSNFTLKIRSTKLEDSAMYFCASKGAPGNTIYFGEGSWLTVV.

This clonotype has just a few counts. CDR3 region: CASTSDRGNTEAFF. In nucleotides, the CDR3 is TGCGCCAGCACCTCGGACAGGGGGAACACTGAAGCTTTCTTT. This sequence joins TRBV5-1 and TRBJ1-1, with TRBD1 matching 9 bases. The V gene end was trimmed by 6 bases and the J gene end by 1 base; junction bases not matched to a gene: 4. This CDR3 comprises 14 residues. From germline, CDR1 is SGHRS and CDR2 YFSETQ.

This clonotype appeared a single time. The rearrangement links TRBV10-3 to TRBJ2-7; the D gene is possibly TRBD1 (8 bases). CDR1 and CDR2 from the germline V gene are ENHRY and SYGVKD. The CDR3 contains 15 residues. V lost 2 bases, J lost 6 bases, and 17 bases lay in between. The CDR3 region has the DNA TGTGCCATCAGTGAGAAAGTGGACAGGGAGGGCGAGCAGTACTTC. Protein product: CAISEKVDREGEQYF.

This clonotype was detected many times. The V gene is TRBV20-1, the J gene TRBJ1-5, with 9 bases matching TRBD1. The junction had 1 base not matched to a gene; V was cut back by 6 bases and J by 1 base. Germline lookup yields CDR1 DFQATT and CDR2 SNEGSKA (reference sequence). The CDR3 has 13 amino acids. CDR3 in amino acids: CSADRGSNQPQHF. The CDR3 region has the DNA TGCAGTGCCGACAGGGGGAGCAATCAGCCCCAGCATTTT.

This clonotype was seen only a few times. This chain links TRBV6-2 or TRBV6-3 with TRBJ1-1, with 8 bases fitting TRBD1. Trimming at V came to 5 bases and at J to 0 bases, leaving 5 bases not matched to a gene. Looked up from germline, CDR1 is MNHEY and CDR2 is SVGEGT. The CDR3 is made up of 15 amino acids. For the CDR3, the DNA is TGTGCCAGCAGTGACAGGGGACTGGTGAACACTGAAGCTTTCTTT. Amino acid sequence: CASSDRGLVNTEAFF.

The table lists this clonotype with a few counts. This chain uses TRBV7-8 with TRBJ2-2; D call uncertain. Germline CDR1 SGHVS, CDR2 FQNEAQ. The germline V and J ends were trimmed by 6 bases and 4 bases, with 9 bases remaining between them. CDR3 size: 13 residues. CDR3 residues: CASSYRSTGELFF. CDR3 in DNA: TGTGCCAGCAGTTACAGAAGCACCGGGGAGCTGTTTTTT. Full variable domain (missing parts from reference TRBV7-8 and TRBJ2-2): GAGVSQSPRYKVAKRGQDVALRCDPISGHVSLFWYQQALGQGPEFLTYFQNEAQLDKSGLPSDRFFAERPEGSVSTLKIQRTQQEDSAVYLCASSYRSTGELFFGEGSRLTVL.

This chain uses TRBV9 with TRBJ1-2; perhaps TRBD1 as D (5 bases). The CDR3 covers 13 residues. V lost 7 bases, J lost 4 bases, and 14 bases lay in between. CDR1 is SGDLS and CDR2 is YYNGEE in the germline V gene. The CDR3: CASGRGIAYGYTF. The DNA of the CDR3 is TGTGCCAGCGGTCGGGGCATAGCCTATGGCTACACCTTC.

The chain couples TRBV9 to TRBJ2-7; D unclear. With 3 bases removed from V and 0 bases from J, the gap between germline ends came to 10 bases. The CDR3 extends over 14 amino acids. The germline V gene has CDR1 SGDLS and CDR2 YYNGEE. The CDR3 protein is CASSAWADSYEQYF. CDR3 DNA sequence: TGTGCCAGCAGCGCCTGGGCGGACTCCTACGAGCAGTACTTC.

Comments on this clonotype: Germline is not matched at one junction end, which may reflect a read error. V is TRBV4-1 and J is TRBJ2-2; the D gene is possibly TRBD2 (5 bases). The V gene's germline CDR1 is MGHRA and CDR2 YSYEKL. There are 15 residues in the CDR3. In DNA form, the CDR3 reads TGCGCCAGCAGCCAAGAACAGCTCAACACCGGGGAGCTGGTTTTT. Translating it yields CASSQEQLNTGELVF.

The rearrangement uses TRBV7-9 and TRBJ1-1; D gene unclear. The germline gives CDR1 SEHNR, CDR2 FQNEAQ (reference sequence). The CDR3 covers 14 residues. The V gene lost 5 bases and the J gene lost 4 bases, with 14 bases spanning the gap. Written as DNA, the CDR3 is TGTGCCAGCAGCCAAAGATGGGGTTTCACTGAAGCTTTCTTT. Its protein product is CASSQRWGFTEAFF. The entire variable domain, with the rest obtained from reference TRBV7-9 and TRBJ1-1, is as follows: DTGVSQNPRHKITKRGQNVTFRCDPISEHNRLYWYRQTLGQGPEFLTYFQNEAQLEKSRLLSDRFSAERPKGSFSTLEIQRTEQGDSAMYLCASSQRWGFTEAFFGQGTRLTVV.

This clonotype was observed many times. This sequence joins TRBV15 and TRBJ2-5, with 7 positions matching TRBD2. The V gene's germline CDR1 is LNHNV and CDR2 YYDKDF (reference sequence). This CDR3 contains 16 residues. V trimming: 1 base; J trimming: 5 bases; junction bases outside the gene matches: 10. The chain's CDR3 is CATSRVATSYTETQYF. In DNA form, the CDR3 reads TGTGCCACCAGCAGAGTGGCGACTAGCTACACGGAGACCCAGTACTTC.

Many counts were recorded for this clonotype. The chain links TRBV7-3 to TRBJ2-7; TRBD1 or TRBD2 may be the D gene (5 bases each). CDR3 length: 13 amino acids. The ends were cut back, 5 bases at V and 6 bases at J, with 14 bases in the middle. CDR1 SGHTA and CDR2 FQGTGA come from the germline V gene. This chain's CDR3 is CASSALVGTEQYF. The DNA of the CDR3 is TGTGCCAGCAGCGCACTAGTAGGGACCGAGCAGTACTTC.

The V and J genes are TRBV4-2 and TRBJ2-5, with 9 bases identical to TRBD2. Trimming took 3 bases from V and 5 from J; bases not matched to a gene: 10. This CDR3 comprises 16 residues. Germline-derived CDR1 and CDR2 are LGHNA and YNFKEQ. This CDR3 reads CASSQAGTSSSETQYF. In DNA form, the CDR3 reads TGTGCCAGCAGCCAGGCCGGGACTAGCTCATCGGAGACCCAGTACTTC.

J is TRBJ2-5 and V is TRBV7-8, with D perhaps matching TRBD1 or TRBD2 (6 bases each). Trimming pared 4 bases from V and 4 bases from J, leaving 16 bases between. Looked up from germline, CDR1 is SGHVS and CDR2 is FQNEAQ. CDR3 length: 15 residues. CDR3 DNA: TGTGCCAGCAGCTCGCCCCTCCGGGGGCGAGAGACCCAGTACTTC. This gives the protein CASSSPLRGRETQYF.